A single sample gave rise to the 18 T cell receptor beta chains below, sequenced in a study of blood T cell repertoires in COVID-19. Assay: immunoSEQ multiplex PCR; the TCRdb copy retains only in-frame clones and omits some. The sample contains 87,000 or so clones, around nine tenths of which appear only once. What was sequenced was peripheral blood. Source of these receptors: a man aged 35-49 years with acute or convalescent COVID-19.

This chain joins TRBV9 and TRBJ2-7; 7 positions agree with TRBD2. J lost 0 bases, V lost 4 bases, and 4 bases had no gene match. Germline V lookup: CDR1 SGDLS, CDR2 YYNGEE. The length of the CDR3 is 14 residues. CDR3 sequence reads: CASSPRTSSYEQYF. As DNA, the CDR3 is TGTGCCAGCAGCCCCCGGACTAGCTCCTACGAGCAGTACTTC.

This clone has only a few counts. The J gene is TRBJ1-4, the V gene TRBV5-5, with D possibly TRBD1 on 6 matching bases. Trimming cost V 1 base and J 8 bases, with 15 bases left between them. CDR1 is SGHKS, CDR2 YYEKEE, per germline (reference sequence). There are 15 residues in the CDR3. CDR3 sequence: CASSLWQGPEEKLFF. CDR3 DNA sequence: TGTGCCAGCAGCTTGTGGCAGGGGCCGGAAGAAAAACTGTTTTTT.

The chain uses TRBV19 and TRBJ1-2; 9 positions match TRBD1. Germline CDR1 is LNHDA and CDR2 is SQIVND (reference sequence). This CDR3 has 15 amino acids. J was trimmed by 6 bases and V by 3 bases; bases with no gene match: 8. DNA of the CDR3: TGTGCCAGTAGTATGGCCGGGACAGGGATCGATGGCTACACCTTC. This sequence encodes CASSMAGTGIDGYTF.

The CDR3 sequence is CASKDRGNNSPLHF. DNA of the CDR3: TGTGCCAGTAAAGACAGGGGGAATAATTCACCCCTCCACTTT. The chain links TRBV19 to TRBJ1-6; the match to TRBD1 covers 9 bases. The V and J ends lost 7 bases and 5 bases, in that order; junction bases with no gene match: 3. The CDR3 totals 14 residues. From germline, CDR1 is LNHDA and CDR2 SQIVND (reference sequence).

This clone was observed a few times. The V call is TRBV7-2, the J call TRBJ1-1; 8 bases fit TRBD1. CDR1 is SGHTA, CDR2 FQGNSA, per germline. After removal of 5 bases from V and 2 bases from J, the junction contained 7 bases not matched to a gene. The length of the CDR3 is 15 residues. In DNA, the CDR3 is TGTGCCAGCAGCGAACGGACAGGGCCAAACACTGAAGCTTTCTTT. Protein sequence: CASSERTGPNTEAFF.

The gene calls are TRBV5-8 and TRBJ1-5; D is undetermined. Per the germline V gene, CDR1 is SGHTS and CDR2 is YDEGEE. The V end was cut by 0 bases, the J end by 0 bases, with 13 bases between. This CDR3 has 17 amino acids. The CDR3 DNA is TGTGCCAGCAGCTTGGCGACGTTCGGGTATAGCAATCAGCCCCAGCATTTT. It translates to CASSLATFGYSNQPQHF.

The CDR3 DNA reads as TGTGCCAGTAGTATTTCAGGGGCGATGGATGGCTACACCTTC. As protein: CASSISGAMDGYTF. The J gene is TRBJ1-2, the V gene TRBV19; a possible D gene is TRBD1 (6 bases). The CDR3 runs to 14 residues. V gave up 3 bases and J gave up 6 bases, with 14 bases separating them. Germline V CDR1 and CDR2: LNHDA, SQIVND (reference sequence).

This rearrangement joins TRBV11-1 to TRBJ2-3; 8 bases map to TRBD2. There are 15 residues in the CDR3. Per germline, CDR1 SGHAT and CDR2 FQDESV (reference sequence). With 5 bases clipped from V and 2 bases from J, the junction kept 6 bases outside the gene matches. The CDR3 spells CASSMGRGATDTQYF. As DNA, the CDR3 is TGTGCCAGCAGCATGGGGCGGGGGGCCACAGATACGCAGTATTTT.

The chain employs TRBV30 and TRBJ1-2; 7 bases agree with TRBD1. V lost 4 bases and J lost 4; bases outside the gene matches: 6. From germline, CDR1 is GTSNPN and CDR2 SVGIG (reference sequence). The CDR3 is 13 amino acids. CDR3 nucleotides: TGTGCCTGGAACGGACAGGCGGCCTATGGCTACACCTTC. Residues: CAWNGQAAYGYTF. Full variable domain (remainder filled in from reference TRBV30 and TRBJ1-2): SQTIHQWPATLVQPVGSPLSLECTVEGTSNPNLYWYRQAAGRGLQLLFYSVGIGQISSEVPQNLSASRPQDRQFILSSKKLLLSDSGFYLCAWNGQAAYGYTFGSGTRLTVV.

This clone was observed a single time. The rearrangement links TRBV7-2 to TRBJ2-1, with 9 bases identical to TRBD2. V shed 1 base, J shed 2 bases, and the junction held 3 bases outside the gene matches. The CDR3 extends over 16 amino acids. CDR1 and CDR2 (germline): SGHTA, FQGNSA. The CDR3 protein is CASSLDGGRAYNEQFF. The DNA of the CDR3 is TGTGCCAGCAGCTTAGATGGCGGGAGGGCCTACAATGAGCAGTTCTTC.

This clone was seen a single time. This chain uses TRBV5-4 with TRBJ1-3; D gene unclear. Trimming cost V 4 bases and J 3 bases, with 20 bases left between them. Germline CDR1 reads SGHNT; CDR2 reads YYREEE (reference sequence). The CDR3 consists of 17 residues. CDR3 coding DNA: TGTGCCAGCAGCAATTCGAATGTCCGAGGGATTGGAAACACCATATATTTT. This translates into CASSNSNVRGIGNTIYF.

The J gene is TRBJ2-7, the V gene TRBV5-4, with 10 bases lining up with TRBD2. In germline, CDR1 is SGHNT, CDR2 YYREEE (reference sequence). The CDR3 extends over 14 amino acids. Trimming cost V 4 bases and J 4 bases; bases outside gene matches: 5. CDR3 region: CASSLAGDRYEQYF. The CDR3 coding sequence is TGTGCCAGCAGCCTAGCGGGAGATCGGTACGAGCAGTACTTC.

This chain uses TRBV10-3 with TRBJ1-5; TRBD1 aligns across 10 bases. The CDR3 totals 15 residues. Germline assignment: CDR1 ENHRY and CDR2 SYGVKD. V trimming: 6 bases; J trimming: 3 bases; junction bases outside the gene matches: 5. In DNA form, the CDR3 reads TGTGCCATCAGAGAGGGACAGGGGAACAATCAGCCCCAGCATTTT. It translates to CAIREGQGNNQPQHF.

The chain couples TRBV30 to TRBJ1-2, with 7 bases matching TRBD1. This CDR3 has 14 residues. V lost 7 bases to trimming and J lost 4 bases; unmatched junction nucleotides: 12. Germline V gene data show CDR1 as GTSNPN and CDR2 as SVGIG (reference sequence). CDR3 sequence reads: CAYQWDSEFYGYTF. As DNA, the CDR3 is TGTGCCTACCAATGGGACAGCGAGTTCTATGGCTACACCTTC.

This clone has only a few counts. The chain carries TRBV18 and TRBJ1-1; a possible D gene is TRBD1 (6 bases). V lost 4 bases and J 8 bases, leaving 17 bases between the germline ends. Germline V gives CDR1 KGHSH, CDR2 LQKENI. The CDR3 is made up of 14 amino acids. CDR3 sequence: CASSLKDSRGEAFF. CDR3 DNA sequence: TGTGCCAGCTCACTTAAGGACAGTCGCGGGGAAGCTTTCTTT.

This chain connects TRBV7-8 to TRBJ1-5; tentatively, D is TRBD1 (6 bases). CDR3 length equals 15 residues. The V gene's germline CDR1 is SGHVS and CDR2 FQNEAQ. Between the trimmed V and J ends, which lost 5 bases and 9 bases, there was a span of 20 bases. The chain's CDR3 is CASSQAGGGQGPQHF. The CDR3, as DNA: TGTGCCAGCAGCCAGGCCGGCGGGGGGCAAGGGCCCCAGCATTTT.

This clone was found once. The genes are TRBV6-5 and TRBJ1-4; 7 bases fit TRBD1. Per the germline V gene, CDR1 is MNHEY and CDR2 is SVGAGI. J was trimmed by 4 bases and V by 6 bases; bases with no gene match: 5. This CDR3 is 14 amino acids long. The CDR3 region has the DNA TGTGCCAGCAGACCGACAGGGATTAATGAAAAACTGTTTTTT. Translated: CASRPTGINEKLFF.

This clone was found once. The CDR3 is CASSMSGRAGTGELFF. DNA of the CDR3: TGTGCCAGTAGTATGAGCGGGAGGGCGGGGACCGGGGAGCTGTTTTTT. The chain has TRBV19 and TRBJ2-2; 10 nucleotides line up with TRBD2. The V segment lost 3 bases and the J segment 5 bases; nucleotides outside the gene matches: 6. The germline V gene encodes CDR1 LNHDA and CDR2 SQIVND (reference sequence). This CDR3 is built from 16 residues.